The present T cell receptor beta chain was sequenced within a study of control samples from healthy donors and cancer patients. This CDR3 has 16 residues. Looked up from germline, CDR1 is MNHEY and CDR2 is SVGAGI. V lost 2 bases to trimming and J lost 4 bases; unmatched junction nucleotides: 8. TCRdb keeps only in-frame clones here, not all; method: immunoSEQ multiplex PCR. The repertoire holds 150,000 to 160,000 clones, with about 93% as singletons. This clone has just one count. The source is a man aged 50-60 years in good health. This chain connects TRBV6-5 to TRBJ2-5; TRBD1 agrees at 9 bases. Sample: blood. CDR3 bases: TGTGCCAGCAGTTACACCTCGACAGGGGGAGGAGAGACCCAGTACTTC. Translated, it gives CASSYTSTGGGETQYF.